These 8 T cell receptor beta chains originate from one sample sequenced in a study of OX40 agonist ivuxolimab in advanced cancers. Some clones are missing from TCRdb's copy, which holds only in-frame ones; the method was immunoSEQ multiplex PCR. The table has 7,500 to 10,000 clones, around 70% seen once. The source material was CD4+ or CD8+ T cells sorted from blood, sampled in a trial of the OX40 agonist ivuxolimab. The receptors derive from an adult with an advanced solid tumor such as melanoma, head and neck, liver or kidney cancer.

The chain is built from TRBV11-3 and TRBJ2-3; D is perhaps TRBD2 (5 bases). With 5 bases removed from V and 6 bases from J, the gap between germline ends came to 15 bases. This CDR3 is built from 14 residues. The germline V gene encodes CDR1 SGHNT and CDR2 YENEEA. The CDR3: CASSTMGLADTQYF. The CDR3 DNA reads TGTGCCAGCAGCACCATGGGGTTAGCGGATACGCAGTATTTT.

The V gene is TRBV29-1, the J gene TRBJ2-5, with TRBD2 identical over 16 bases. The CDR3 spans 15 residues. V lost 7 bases to trimming and J lost 4 bases; unmatched junction nucleotides: 6. Germline assignment: CDR1 SQVTM and CDR2 ANQGSEA. CDR3 loop: CSAGTSGGAAETQYF. In DNA, the CDR3 is TGCAGCGCCGGGACTAGCGGGGGGGCCGCAGAGACCCAGTACTTC.

This chain joins TRBV6-1 and TRBJ2-3; perhaps TRBD1 as D (6 bases). The CDR3 spans 15 residues. CDR1 is MNHNS and CDR2 is SASEGT in the germline V gene. V lost 7 bases and J lost 4, with 18 bases in between. CDR3 DNA sequence: TGTGCCAGCACCTTCACCGACAGGTACTCAGATACGCAGTATTTT. Its translation: CASTFTDRYSDTQYF.

The V call is TRBV2, the J call TRBJ1-3; the D is unclear. Trimming pared 2 bases from V and 7 bases from J, leaving 12 bases between. Germline values: CDR1 SNHLY, CDR2 FYNNEI. This CDR3 has 14 amino acids. DNA of the CDR3: TGTGCCAGCAGTGAATTCCAGCCGGGGAACACCATATATTTT. Its translation: CASSEFQPGNTIYF.

The rearrangement uses TRBV9 and TRBJ2-3; 7 nucleotides match TRBD2. With V trimmed by 6 bases and J by 1 base, 11 bases remained unmatched. CDR3 length: 16 residues. From germline, CDR1 is SGDLS and CDR2 YYNGEE. DNA of the CDR3: TGTGCCAGCACCGCCGCGCGGGGGTCCCGCACAGATACGCAGTATTTT. It specifies CASTAARGSRTDTQYF.

The chain uses TRBV7-2 and TRBJ1-6; D call uncertain. Deletions cut 5 bases from V and 10 bases from J, with 18 bases between. Per germline, CDR1 SGHTA and CDR2 FQGNSA. This CDR3 spans 15 amino acids. The CDR3 bases are TGTGCCAGCAGCCCCTCGACTAATCGGGGATCACCCCTCCACTTT. Protein sequence: CASSPSTNRGSPLHF.

This rearrangement joins TRBV2 to TRBJ2-7; the match to TRBD2 covers 7 bases. This CDR3 comprises 15 residues. Per germline, CDR1 SNHLY and CDR2 FYNNEI. J was trimmed by 1 base and V by 6 bases; bases with no gene match: 9. CDR3 sequence (DNA): TGTGCCAGCAGCCAATTCCTAGCGGCTTCCTACGAGCAGTACTTC. Amino acid sequence: CASSQFLAASYEQYF.

This chain connects TRBV11-3 to TRBJ2-1, with D perhaps matching TRBD1 (6 bases). The ends were cut back, 3 bases at V and 6 bases at J, with 15 bases in the middle. This CDR3 is 15 amino acids long. CDR1 SGHNT and CDR2 YENEEA come from the germline V gene. CDR3 in DNA: TGTGCCAGCAGCTTTAGGTCAGGGGCGGGCAATGAGCAGTTCTTC. Translating gives CASSFRSGAGNEQFF.